Shown below are 10 T cell receptor beta chains from a single sample sequenced in a study of PD-L1 blockade in urothelial cancer (TCRdb year 2017). In light of the paper, this sample's time point label describes: pretreatment peripheral blood. Library preparation employed the immunoSEQ multiplex PCR assay. The immuneACCESS repertoire file appears here via TCRdb, limited to in-frame rearrangements. These files lack a portion of the clones; in checked studies, under half of the deficit traces to unresolved V genes, and the cause of the others is not known. This sample is represented by around 71,000 clones; about 85% of them were singletons. The top ten clones comprise more than 6.5% of the sample. The source material was PBMCs, sampled around atezolizumab (anti-PD-L1) treatment. The receptors derive from a man in his forties with urothelial cancer.

This clone was counted a single time. DNA for the CDR3: TGTGCCAGTAGTACCCTAGCGGGAGTGAAGACCCAGTACTTC. This sequence encodes CASSTLAGVKTQYF. The chain has TRBV19 and TRBJ2-5; 10 positions agree with TRBD2. The CDR3 spans 14 residues. The V and J ends lost 4 bases and 6 bases, in that order; junction bases with no gene match: 5. CDR1 is LNHDA, CDR2 SQIVND, per germline (reference sequence). The whole variable domain, remainder taken from reference TRBV19 and TRBJ2-5, is DGGITQSPKYLFRKEGQNVTLSCEQNLNHDAMYWYRQDPGQGLRLIYYSQIVNDFQKGDIAEGYSVSREKKESFPLTVTSAQKNPTAFYLCASSTLAGVKTQYFGPGTRLLVL.

The rearrangement uses TRBV28 and TRBJ1-2, with D unclear. Trimming left V 4 bases short and J 4 bases short, with 16 bases between. Germline V gives CDR1 MDHEN, CDR2 SYDVKM. The CDR3 spans 15 residues. The CDR3 reads CASSSQMQVSYGYTF. The CDR3 coding sequence is TGTGCCAGCAGTTCCCAGATGCAGGTCTCCTATGGCTACACCTTC.

Judged by abundance, this clone is medium-sized. The J gene is TRBJ2-7, the V gene TRBV29-1; tentatively, D is TRBD2 (6 bases). There are 12 residues in the CDR3. The ends were cut back, 0 bases at V and 4 bases at J, with 7 bases in the middle. Looked up from germline, CDR1 is SQVTM and CDR2 is ANQGSEA. The CDR3 sequence is CSVEDAGYEQYF. As DNA, the CDR3 is TGCAGCGTTGAAGACGCGGGATACGAGCAGTACTTC.

V gene TRBV19 combines with J gene TRBJ2-7; a possible D gene is TRBD1 (6 bases). CDR1 LNHDA and CDR2 SQIVND come from the germline V gene (reference sequence). The V end was cut by 3 bases, the J end by 2 bases, with 11 bases between. The CDR3 is 14 residues long. CDR3 region: CASSIGTTTYEQYF. The CDR3 DNA reads as TGTGCCAGTAGTATTGGGACAACGACCTACGAGCAGTACTTC.

This clone was detected once. J is TRBJ2-3 and V is TRBV7-2; a weak D match, TRBD1 (6 bases). The V gene lost 4 bases and the J gene lost 10 bases, with 21 bases spanning the gap. CDR1 and CDR2 from the germline V gene are SGHTA and FQGNSA. This CDR3 has 15 amino acids. The CDR3 DNA is TGTGCCAGCAGCTCTTACTTAGGACAGTCTGCGGCGCAGTATTTT. Its protein product is CASSSYLGQSAAQYF.

The chain is built from TRBV4-3 and TRBJ2-7; the D is unclear. Between the trimmed V and J ends, which lost 1 base and 4 bases, there was a span of 14 bases. Per germline, CDR1 LGHNA and CDR2 YSLEER. The CDR3 is 15 residues long. The CDR3 region has the DNA TGCGCCAGCAGCCAAGTAGCTTTTGAACTATACGAGCAGTACTTC. Encoded protein: CASSQVAFELYEQYF.

Only one count was recorded for this clone. Different DNA sequences within this sample yield the same CDR3. The V and J genes are TRBV29-1 and TRBJ2-7; D call uncertain. In germline, CDR1 is SQVTM, CDR2 ANQGSEA. CDR3 length equals 11 residues. V shed 6 bases and J shed 3 bases, with 9 bases lying between them. The CDR3 region has the DNA TGCAGCGTGGCACAGAGCTACGAGCAGTACTTC. This gives the protein CSVAQSYEQYF.

The chain carries TRBV19 and TRBJ2-2; 7 nucleotides line up with TRBD1. CDR1 LNHDA and CDR2 SQIVND come from the germline V gene (reference sequence). J gave up 1 base and V 6 bases, and 5 bases lay outside the gene matches. CDR3 length: 15 residues. The CDR3 loop reads CASSEDRVNTGELFF. The DNA of the CDR3 is TGTGCCAGTAGCGAAGACAGGGTGAACACCGGGGAGCTGTTTTTT.

The genes are TRBV7-3 and TRBJ2-7; D is possibly TRBD1 (5 bases). Germline CDR1 SGHTA, CDR2 FQGTGA. The CDR3 totals 14 residues. Trimming removed 4 bases from V and 2 bases from J, with 12 bases in between. The CDR3 DNA reads TGTGCCAGCAGCTCCCGACAGAACCCCTACGAGCAGTACTTC. It is translated as CASSSRQNPYEQYF.

This chain uses TRBV4-1 with TRBJ2-7; 7 bases align to TRBD2. The junction had 6 bases not matched to a gene; V was cut back by 3 bases and J by 1 base. Germline V gene data show CDR1 as MGHRA and CDR2 as YSYEKL. The CDR3 has 15 residues. CDR3 sequence reads: CASSQGSGTSYEQYF. CDR3 nucleotides: TGCGCCAGCAGCCAGGGCAGCGGGACTTCCTACGAGCAGTACTTC.